Described below is a single TCR beta chain sequence and its context. The antigen is undetermined. These data originate in a study of T cell responses to AZD1222 COVID-19 vaccine. This CDR3 is built from 12 residues. The germline CDR1 and CDR2 sequences are LNHDA and SQIVND (reference sequence). With 6 bases clipped from V and 5 bases from J, the junction kept 0 bases outside the gene matches. Second doses at about 4 or about 12 weeks were pooled. General study findings and limits: Across the whole spike, CD4 TCRs peaked at regions 160-218 and 743-854. Donors in the cohort were predominantly white British and more often female, and clonal diversity was possibly underestimated. Recipients of two AZD1222 doses showed rising Spike-specific TCR breadth and depth.

Profiled with immunoSEQ multiplex PCR; TCRdb holds only in-frame clones, not every one. The sample consists of 150,000 to 200,000 clones, around 94% of them appearing once. This material consisted of peripheral blood, taken 28 days after the second AZD1222 dose. The receptor was derived from an adult who received the AZD1222 COVID-19 vaccine. The chain is built from TRBV19 and TRBJ2-2, with 7 nucleotides matching TRBD2. CDR3 protein: CASRRGTGELFF. CDR3 nucleotides: TGTGCCAGTAGGCGGGGGACCGGGGAGCTGTTTTTT.